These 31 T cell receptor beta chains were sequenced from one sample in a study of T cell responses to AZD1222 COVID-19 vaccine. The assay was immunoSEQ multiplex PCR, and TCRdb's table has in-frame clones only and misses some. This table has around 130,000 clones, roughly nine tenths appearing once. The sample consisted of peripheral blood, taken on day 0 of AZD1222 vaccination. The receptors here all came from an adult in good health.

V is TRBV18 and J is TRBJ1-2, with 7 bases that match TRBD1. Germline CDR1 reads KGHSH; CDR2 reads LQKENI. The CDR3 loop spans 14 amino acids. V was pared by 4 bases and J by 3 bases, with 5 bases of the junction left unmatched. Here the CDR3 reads CASSQDRLDYGYTF. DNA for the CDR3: TGTGCCAGCTCACAGGACAGGCTCGACTATGGCTACACCTTC.

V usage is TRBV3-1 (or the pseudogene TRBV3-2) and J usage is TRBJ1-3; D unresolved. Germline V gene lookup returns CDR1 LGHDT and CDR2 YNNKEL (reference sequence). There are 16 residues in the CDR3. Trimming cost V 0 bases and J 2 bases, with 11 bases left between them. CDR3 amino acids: CASSQEVRVTGNTIYF. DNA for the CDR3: TGTGCCAGCAGCCAAGAGGTCCGGGTCACTGGAAACACCATATATTTT.

CDR3: CASSPDRARDTEAFF. For the CDR3, the DNA is TGCGCCAGCAGCCCCGACAGGGCAAGGGACACTGAAGCTTTCTTT. The chain employs TRBV5-1 and TRBJ1-1; 7 bases fit TRBD1. Germline CDR1 reads SGHRS; CDR2 reads YFSETQ. The CDR3 runs 15 residues. J was trimmed by 3 bases and V by 4 bases; bases with no gene match: 9.

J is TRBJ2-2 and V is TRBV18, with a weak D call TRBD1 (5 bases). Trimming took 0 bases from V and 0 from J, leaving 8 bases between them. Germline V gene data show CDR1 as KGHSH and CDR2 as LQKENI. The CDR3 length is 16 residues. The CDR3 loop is CASSPPGQSNTGELFF. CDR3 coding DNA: TGTGCCAGCTCACCACCAGGACAATCGAACACCGGGGAGCTGTTTTTT.

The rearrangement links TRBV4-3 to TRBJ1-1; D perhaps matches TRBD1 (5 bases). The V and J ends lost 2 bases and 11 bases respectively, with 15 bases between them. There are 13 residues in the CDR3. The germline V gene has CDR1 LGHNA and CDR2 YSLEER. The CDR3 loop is CASSQFTAGGAFF. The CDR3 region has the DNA TGCGCCAGCAGCCAATTTACAGCCGGGGGGGCTTTCTTT.

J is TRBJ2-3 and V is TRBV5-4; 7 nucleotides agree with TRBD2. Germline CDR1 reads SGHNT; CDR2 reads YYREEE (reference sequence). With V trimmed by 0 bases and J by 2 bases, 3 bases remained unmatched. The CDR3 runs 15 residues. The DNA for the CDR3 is TGTGCCAGCAGCTTGGACCGGGGGGTCACAGATACGCAGTATTTT. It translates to CASSLDRGVTDTQYF.

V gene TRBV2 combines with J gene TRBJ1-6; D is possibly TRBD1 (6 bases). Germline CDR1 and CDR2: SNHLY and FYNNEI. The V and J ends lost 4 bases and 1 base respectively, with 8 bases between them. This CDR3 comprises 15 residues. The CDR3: CASSVQGSYNSPLHF. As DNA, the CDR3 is TGTGCCAGCAGTGTCCAGGGGTCCTATAATTCACCCCTCCACTTT.

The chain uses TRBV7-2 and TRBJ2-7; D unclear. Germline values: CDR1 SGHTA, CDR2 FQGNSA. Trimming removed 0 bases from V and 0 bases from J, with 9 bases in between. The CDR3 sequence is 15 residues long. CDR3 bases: TGTGCCAGCAGCTTAGCGACTGCAAGCTCCTACGAGCAGTACTTC. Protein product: CASSLATASSYEQYF.

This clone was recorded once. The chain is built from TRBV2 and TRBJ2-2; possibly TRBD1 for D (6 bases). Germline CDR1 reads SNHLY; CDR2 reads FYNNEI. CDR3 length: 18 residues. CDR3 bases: TGTGCATGCCGCAGGGGAAATACCGGGTCCCCGGGCACCGGGGAGCTGTTTTTT. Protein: CACRRGNTGSPGTGELFF.

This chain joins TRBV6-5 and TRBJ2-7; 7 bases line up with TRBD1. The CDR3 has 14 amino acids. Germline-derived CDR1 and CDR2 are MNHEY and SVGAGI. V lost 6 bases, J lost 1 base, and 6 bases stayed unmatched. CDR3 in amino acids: CASRDGTASYEQYF. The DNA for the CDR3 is TGTGCCAGCAGAGACGGGACAGCTTCCTACGAGCAGTACTTC.

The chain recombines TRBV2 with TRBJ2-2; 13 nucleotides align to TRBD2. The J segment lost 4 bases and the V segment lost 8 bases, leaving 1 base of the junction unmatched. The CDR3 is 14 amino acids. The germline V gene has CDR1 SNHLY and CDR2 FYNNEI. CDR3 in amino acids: CASGLAGATGELFF. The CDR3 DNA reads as TGTGCCAGCGGACTAGCGGGGGCCACCGGGGAGCTGTTTTTT.

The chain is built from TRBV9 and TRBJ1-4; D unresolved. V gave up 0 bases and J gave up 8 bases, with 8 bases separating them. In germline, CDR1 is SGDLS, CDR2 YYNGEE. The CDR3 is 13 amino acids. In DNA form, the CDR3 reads TGTGCCAGCAGCGTAGAAATTGCCGAAAAACTGTTTTTT. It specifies CASSVEIAEKLFF.

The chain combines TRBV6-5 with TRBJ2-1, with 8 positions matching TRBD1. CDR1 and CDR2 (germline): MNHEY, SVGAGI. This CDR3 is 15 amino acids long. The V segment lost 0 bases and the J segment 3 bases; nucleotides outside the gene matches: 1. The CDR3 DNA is TGTGCCAGCAGTTACTCGGGACAGGTCTACAATGAGCAGTTCTTC. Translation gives CASSYSGQVYNEQFF.

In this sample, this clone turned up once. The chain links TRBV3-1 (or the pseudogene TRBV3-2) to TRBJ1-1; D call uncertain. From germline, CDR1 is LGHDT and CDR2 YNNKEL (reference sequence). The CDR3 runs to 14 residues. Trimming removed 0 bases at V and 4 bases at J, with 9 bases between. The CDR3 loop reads CASSQDSRSTEAFF. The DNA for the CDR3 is TGTGCCAGCAGCCAAGATAGCCGGAGCACTGAAGCTTTCTTT.

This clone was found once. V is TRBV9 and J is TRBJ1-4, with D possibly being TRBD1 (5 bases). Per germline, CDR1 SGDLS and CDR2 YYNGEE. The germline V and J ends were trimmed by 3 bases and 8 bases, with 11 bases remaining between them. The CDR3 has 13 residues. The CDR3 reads CASSAGEGEKLFF. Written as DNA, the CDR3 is TGTGCCAGCAGCGCGGGGGAAGGAGAAAAACTGTTTTTT.

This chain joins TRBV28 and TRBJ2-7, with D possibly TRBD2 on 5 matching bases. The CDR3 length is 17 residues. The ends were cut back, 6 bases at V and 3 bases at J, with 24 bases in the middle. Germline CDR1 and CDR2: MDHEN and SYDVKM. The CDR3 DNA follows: TGTGCCAGCAGACCCCCTTCGGGGAGTTTAGCGTTCTACGAGCAGTACTTC. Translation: CASRPPSGSLAFYEQYF.

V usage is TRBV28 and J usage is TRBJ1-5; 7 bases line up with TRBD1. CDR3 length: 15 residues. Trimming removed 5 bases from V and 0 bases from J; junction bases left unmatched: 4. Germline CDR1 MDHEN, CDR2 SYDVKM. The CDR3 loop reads CASSPGQISNQPQHF. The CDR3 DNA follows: TGTGCCAGCAGTCCGGGACAGATTAGCAATCAGCCCCAGCATTTT.

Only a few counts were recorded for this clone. For the CDR3, the DNA is TGTGCCAGTAGGGGGTGGACAGGGGGCACGTTGAGCAATCAGCCCCAGCATTTT. Translating gives CASRGWTGGTLSNQPQHF. This chain uses TRBV19 with TRBJ1-5; TRBD1 aligns across 11 bases. The germline CDR1 and CDR2 sequences are LNHDA and SQIVND (reference sequence). J was trimmed by 1 base and V by 6 bases; bases with no gene match: 11. The CDR3 spans 18 residues. The whole variable domain, remainder taken from reference TRBV19 and TRBJ1-5, is DGGITQSPKYLFRKEGQNVTLSCEQNLNHDAMYWYRQDPGQGLRLIYYSQIVNDFQKGDIAEGYSVSREKKESFPLTVTSAQKNPTAFYLCASRGWTGGTLSNQPQHFGDGTRLSIL.

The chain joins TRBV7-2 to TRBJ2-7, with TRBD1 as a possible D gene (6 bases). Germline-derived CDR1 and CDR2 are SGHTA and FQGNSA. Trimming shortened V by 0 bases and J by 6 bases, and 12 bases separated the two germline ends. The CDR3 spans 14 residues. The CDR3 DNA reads TGTGCCAGCAGCTTAGCCGGACAGAGGGGCGAGCAGTACTTC. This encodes CASSLAGQRGEQYF.

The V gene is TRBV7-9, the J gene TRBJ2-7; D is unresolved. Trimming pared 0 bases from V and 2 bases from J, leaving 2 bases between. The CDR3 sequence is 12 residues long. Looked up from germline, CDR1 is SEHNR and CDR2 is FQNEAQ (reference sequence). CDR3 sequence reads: CASSLAAYEQYF. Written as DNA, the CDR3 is TGTGCCAGCAGCTTAGCGGCCTACGAGCAGTACTTC.

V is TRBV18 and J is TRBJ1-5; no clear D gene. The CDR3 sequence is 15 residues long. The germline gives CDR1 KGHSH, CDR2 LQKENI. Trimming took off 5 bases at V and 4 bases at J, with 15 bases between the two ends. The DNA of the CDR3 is TGTGCCAGCTCAGCTACAGTAACAGCAAATCAGCCCCAGCATTTT. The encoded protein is CASSATVTANQPQHF.

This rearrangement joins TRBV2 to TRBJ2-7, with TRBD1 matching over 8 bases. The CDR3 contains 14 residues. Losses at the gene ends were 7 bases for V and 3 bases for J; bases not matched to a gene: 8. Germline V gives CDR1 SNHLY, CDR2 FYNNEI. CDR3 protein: CASTQDRVVYEQYF. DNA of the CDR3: TGTGCCAGCACCCAGGACAGGGTCGTCTACGAGCAGTACTTC.

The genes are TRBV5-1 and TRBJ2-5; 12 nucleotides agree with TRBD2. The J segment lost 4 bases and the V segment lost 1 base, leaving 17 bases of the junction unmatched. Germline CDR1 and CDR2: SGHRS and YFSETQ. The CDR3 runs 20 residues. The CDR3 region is CASSLSPGRLAGGPGETQYF. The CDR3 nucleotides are TGCGCCAGCAGCTTGAGCCCCGGTCGTCTAGCGGGGGGGCCAGGAGAGACCCAGTACTTC.

The DNA of the CDR3 is TGCGCCAGCAGCCAAGGGATGGGGGGGAGGCGCAATCAGCCCCAGCATTTT. Its translation is CASSQGMGGRRNQPQHF. The chain employs TRBV4-1 and TRBJ1-5; possible D gene TRBD1, 5 bases. Trimming stripped 1 base from V and 2 bases from J, with 15 bases between. CDR3 length: 17 amino acids. The germline V gene encodes CDR1 MGHRA and CDR2 YSYEKL.

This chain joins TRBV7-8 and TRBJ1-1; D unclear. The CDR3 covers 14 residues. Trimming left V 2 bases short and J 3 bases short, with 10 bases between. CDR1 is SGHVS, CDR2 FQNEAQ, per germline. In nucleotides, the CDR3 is TGTGCCAGCAGCTTATCTGAGGGAGACACTGAAGCTTTCTTT. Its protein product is CASSLSEGDTEAFF.

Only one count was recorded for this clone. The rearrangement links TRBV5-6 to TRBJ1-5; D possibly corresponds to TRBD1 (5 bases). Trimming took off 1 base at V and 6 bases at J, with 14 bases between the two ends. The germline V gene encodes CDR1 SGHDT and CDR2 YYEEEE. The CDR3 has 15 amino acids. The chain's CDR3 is CASSLSPQGGQPQHF. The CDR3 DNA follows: TGTGCCAGCAGCTTGTCACCGCAGGGTGGTCAGCCCCAGCATTTT.

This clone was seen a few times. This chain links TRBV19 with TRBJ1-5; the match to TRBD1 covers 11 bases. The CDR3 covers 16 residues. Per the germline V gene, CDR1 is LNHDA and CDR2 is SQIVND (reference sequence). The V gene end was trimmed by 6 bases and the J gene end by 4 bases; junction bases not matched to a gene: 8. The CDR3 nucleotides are TGTGCCAGTAGGGACAGGGGGCCGGGGGGAAATCAGCCCCAGCATTTT. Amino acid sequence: CASRDRGPGGNQPQHF.

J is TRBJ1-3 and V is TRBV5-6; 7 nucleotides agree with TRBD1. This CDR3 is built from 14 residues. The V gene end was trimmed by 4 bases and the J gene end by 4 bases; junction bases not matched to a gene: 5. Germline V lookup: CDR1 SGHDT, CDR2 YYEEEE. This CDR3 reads CASSLGQEGNTIYF. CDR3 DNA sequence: TGTGCCAGCAGCCTCGGACAGGAGGGAAACACCATATATTTT.

The CDR3 protein is CASTPGQGHYGYTF. The CDR3 bases are TGTGCCAGCACCCCGGGACAGGGTCACTATGGCTACACCTTC. The V and J genes are TRBV28 and TRBJ1-2; 9 bases fit TRBD1. Per germline, CDR1 MDHEN and CDR2 SYDVKM. Trimming at V came to 7 bases and at J to 3 bases, leaving 6 bases not matched to a gene. CDR3 length equals 14 residues.

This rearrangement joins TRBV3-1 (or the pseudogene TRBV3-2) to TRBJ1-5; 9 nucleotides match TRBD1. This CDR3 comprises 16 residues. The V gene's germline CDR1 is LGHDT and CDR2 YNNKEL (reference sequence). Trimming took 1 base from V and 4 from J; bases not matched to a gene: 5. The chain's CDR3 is CASSQAQGARNQPQHF. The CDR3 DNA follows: TGTGCCAGCAGCCAAGCACAGGGGGCTCGAAATCAGCCCCAGCATTTT.

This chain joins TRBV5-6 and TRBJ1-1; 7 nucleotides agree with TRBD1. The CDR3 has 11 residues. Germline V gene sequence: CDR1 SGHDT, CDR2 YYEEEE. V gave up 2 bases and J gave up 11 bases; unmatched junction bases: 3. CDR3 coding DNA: TGTGCCAGCAGCTTACAGGGGAGGGCTTTCTTT. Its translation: CASSLQGRAFF.